A single TCR delta chain is shown here with its context. The protein in TCRdb stems from a much larger clone and differs at residue 11 from this DNA's translation, likely a read error; here the protein is translated from the DNA. TCRdb redid clone calling on the reads using CATT. The data show roughly 1,400 delta-chain clones, 1% to 1.3% seen once. This sample was taken from a study of gamma-delta chains in newborns, infants, children. Turning to the study itself: Innate gammadelta T cells reportedly expand polyclonally right after birth, driven by microbial exposure, per the title.

V lost 0 bases to trimming and J lost 0 bases; unmatched junction nucleotides: 16. The CDR3 totals 20 residues. The germline CDR1 and CDR2 sequences are GEAIGNYY and EKD. The TCR was taken from a child in good health. The chain employs TRDV2 and TRDJ1; 9 bases agree with TRDD3. Sequencing was performed on blood. The CDR3 reads CACDTSPNWGTREYTDKLIF. The CDR3 DNA reads TGTGCCTGTGACACCTCCCCCAACTGGGGGACACGGGAGTACACCGATAAACTCATCTTT.